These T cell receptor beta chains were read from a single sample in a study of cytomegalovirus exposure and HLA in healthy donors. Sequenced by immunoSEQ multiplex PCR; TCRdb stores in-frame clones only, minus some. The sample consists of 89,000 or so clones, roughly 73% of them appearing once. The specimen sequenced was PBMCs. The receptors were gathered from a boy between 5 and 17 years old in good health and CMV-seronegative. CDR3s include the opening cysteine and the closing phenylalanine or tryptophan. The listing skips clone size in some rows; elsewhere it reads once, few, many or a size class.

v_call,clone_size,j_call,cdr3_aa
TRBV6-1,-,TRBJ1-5,CASSDRQNQPQHF
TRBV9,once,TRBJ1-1,CASSVPGQGATEAFF
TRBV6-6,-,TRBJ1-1,CASSQRNDNEAFF
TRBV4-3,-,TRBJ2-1,CASSPRVRGNEQFF
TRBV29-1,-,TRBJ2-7,CSVEAGDAYEQYF
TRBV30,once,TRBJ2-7,CAWGQGGYEQYF
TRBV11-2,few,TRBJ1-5,CASSLDRNQPQHF
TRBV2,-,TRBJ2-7,CASSTGQGYYEQYF
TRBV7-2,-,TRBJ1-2,CASSSRIYGYTF
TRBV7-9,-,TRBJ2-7,CASSLSTYEQYF
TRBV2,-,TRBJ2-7,CAITGTSGRRSREQYF
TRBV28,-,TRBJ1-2,CASSPRDRVYGYTF
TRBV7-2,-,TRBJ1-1,CASSERPGSEAFF
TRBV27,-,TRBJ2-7,CASSFGTTYEQYF
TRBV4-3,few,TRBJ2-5,CASSQEGVGTSGQETQYF
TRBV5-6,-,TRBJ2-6,CASSTGQIGVWSGANVLTF
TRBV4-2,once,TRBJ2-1,CASRGVGLAPRVPNEQFF
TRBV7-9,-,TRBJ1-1,CASSLDQAQGFF
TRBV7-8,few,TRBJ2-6,CASSLLLSGANVLTF
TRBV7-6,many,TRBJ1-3,CASSLEAGNSGNTIYF
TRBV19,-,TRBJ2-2,CASSIGVGELFF
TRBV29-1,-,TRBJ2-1,CSVNDEGAAYNEQFF
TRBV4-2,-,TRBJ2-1,CASSPESYEQFF
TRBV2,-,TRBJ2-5,CASSDRETQYF